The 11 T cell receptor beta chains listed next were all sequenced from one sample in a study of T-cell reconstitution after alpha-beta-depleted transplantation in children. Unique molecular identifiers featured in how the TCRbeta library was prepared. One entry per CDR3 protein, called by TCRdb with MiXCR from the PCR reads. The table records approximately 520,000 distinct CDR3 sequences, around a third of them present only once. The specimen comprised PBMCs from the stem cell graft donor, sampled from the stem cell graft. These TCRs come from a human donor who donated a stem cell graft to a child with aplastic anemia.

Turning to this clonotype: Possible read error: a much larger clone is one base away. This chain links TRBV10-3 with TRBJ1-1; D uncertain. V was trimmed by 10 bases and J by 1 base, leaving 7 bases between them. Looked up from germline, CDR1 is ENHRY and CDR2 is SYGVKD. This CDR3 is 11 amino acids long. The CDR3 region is CATSPNTEAFF. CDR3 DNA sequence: TGTGCCACCAGCCCGAACACTGAAGCTTTCTTT.

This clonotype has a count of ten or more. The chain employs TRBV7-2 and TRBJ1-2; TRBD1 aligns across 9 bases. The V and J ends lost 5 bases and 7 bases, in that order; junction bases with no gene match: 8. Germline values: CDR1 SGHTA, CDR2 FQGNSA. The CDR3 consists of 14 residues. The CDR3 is CASSIGTGNGGYTF. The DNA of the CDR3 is TGTGCCAGCAGCATCGGGACAGGGAACGGTGGCTACACCTTC.

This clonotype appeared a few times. The CDR3: CASSHGLRGTGELFF. CDR3 sequence (DNA): TGCGCCAGCAGCCACGGTTTAAGGGGGACCGGGGAGCTGTTTTTT. V gene TRBV4-1 combines with J gene TRBJ2-2; TRBD1 might be the D (6 bases). CDR3 length: 15 amino acids. The germline V gene has CDR1 MGHRA and CDR2 YSYEKL. V gave up 3 bases and J gave up 5 bases, with 13 bases separating them.

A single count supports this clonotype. The CDR3 DNA reads TGTGCCACCAGCAGAGAGATGTGGTGGAACACTGAAGCTTTCTTT. It yields the protein CATSREMWWNTEAFF. V usage is TRBV15 and J usage is TRBJ1-1; no clear D. This CDR3 spans 15 amino acids. V lost 0 bases and J 1 base, leaving 9 bases between the germline ends. Germline V gene lookup returns CDR1 LNHNV and CDR2 YYDKDF (reference sequence).

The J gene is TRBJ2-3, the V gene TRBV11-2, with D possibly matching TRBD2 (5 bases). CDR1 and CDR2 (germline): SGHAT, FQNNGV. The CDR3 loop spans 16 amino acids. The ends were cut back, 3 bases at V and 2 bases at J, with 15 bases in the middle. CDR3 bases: TGTGCCAGCAGCTTGGACGGACTGCGTATCACAGATACGCAGTATTTT. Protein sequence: CASSLDGLRITDTQYF.

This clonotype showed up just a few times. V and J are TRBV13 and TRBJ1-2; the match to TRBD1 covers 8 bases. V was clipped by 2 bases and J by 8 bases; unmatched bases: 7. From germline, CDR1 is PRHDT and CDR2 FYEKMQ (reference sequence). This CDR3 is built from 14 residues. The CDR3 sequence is CASSLWTGLRGYTF. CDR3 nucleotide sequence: TGTGCCAGCAGCTTATGGACAGGGCTTCGGGGCTACACCTTC. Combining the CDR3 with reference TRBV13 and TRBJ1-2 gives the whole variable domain AAGVIQSPRHLIKEKRETATLKCYPIPRHDTVYWYQQGPGQDPQFLISFYEKMQSDKGSIPDRFSAQQFSDYHSELNMSSLELGDSALYFCASSLWTGLRGYTFGSGTRLTVV.

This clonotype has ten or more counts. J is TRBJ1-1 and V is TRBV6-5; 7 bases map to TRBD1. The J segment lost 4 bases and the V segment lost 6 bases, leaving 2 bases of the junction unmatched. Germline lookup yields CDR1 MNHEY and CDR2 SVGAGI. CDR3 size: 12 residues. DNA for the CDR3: TGTGCCAGCAGGACAGGGAGCACTGAAGCTTTCTTT. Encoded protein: CASRTGSTEAFF.

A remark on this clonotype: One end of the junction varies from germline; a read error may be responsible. The DNA for the CDR3 is TGTGCCAGCAGCCGGTCCTTCAATGAGCAGTTCTTC. Translation gives CASSRSFNEQFF. The chain recombines TRBV9 with TRBJ2-1; D is unresolved. The CDR3 has 12 residues. The germline V gene has CDR1 SGDLS and CDR2 YYNGEE.

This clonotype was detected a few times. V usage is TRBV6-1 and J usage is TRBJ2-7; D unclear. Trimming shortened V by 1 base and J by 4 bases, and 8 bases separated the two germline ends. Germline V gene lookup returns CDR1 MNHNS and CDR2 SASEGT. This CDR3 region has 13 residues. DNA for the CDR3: TGTGCCAGCAGTGAAGGAGGCTTGTACGAGCAGTACGTC. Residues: CASSEGGLYEQYV.

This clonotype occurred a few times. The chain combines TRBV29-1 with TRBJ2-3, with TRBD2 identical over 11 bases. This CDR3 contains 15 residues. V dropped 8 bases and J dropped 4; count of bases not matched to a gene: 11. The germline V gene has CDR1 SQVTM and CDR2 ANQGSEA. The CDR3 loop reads CSLGTSGTTPDTQYF. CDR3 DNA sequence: TGCAGCCTTGGGACTAGCGGAACGACCCCAGATACGCAGTATTTT.

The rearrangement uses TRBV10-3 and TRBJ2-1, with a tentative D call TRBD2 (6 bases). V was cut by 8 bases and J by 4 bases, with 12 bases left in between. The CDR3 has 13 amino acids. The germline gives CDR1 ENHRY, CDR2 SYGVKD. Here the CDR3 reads CAIRDGGYNEQFF. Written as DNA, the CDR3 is TGTGCCATCCGGGACGGGGGTTACAATGAGCAGTTCTTC.